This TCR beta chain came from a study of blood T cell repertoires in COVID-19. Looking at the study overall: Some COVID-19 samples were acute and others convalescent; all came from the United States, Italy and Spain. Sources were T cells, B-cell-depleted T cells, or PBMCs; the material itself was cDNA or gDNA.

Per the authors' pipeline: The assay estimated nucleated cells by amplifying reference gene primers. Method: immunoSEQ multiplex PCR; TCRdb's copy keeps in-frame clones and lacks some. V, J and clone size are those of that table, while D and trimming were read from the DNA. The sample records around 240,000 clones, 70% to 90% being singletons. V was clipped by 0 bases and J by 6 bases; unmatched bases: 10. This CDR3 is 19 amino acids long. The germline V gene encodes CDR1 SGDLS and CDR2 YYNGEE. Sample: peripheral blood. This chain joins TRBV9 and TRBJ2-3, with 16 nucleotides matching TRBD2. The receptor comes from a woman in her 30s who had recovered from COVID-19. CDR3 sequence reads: CASSVGLGLAGGLGDTQYF. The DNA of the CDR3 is TGTGCCAGCAGCGTAGGGTTGGGACTAGCGGGGGGGCTTGGGGATACGCAGTATTTT.